Shown below are 2 T cell receptor beta chains from a single sample sequenced in a study of response to subunit inactivated influenza vaccine. TCRdb analysed the RT-PCR reads with MiXCR anew, one entry per CDR3 protein. The repertoire holds approximately 500,000 distinct CDR3 sequences, with approximately 20% as singletons. The sample also formed part of further work on T cells expressing NK-cell markers. Per that study: Researchers built TCR beta cDNA using 5'RACE template switching with UMIs.

The sequenced sample was CD4+ T cells sorted from PBMCs, obtained roughly 13 days after vaccination. The receptors stem from a man aged 50 or older who received an inactivated influenza vaccine.

The chain recombines TRBV5-1 with TRBJ2-1; possible D gene TRBD1, 5 bases. The CDR3 loop spans 15 amino acids. V lost 3 bases to trimming and J lost 3 bases, with 13 bases between them. Looked up from germline, CDR1 is SGHRS and CDR2 is YFSETQ. CDR3 residues: CASSWGNSIYNEQFF. CDR3 DNA sequence: TGCGCCAGCAGCTGGGGCAACAGCATCTACAATGAGCAGTTCTTC.

The J gene is TRBJ2-7, the V gene TRBV7-2, with D possibly matching TRBD1 (5 bases). The CDR3 runs to 13 residues. The V end was cut by 3 bases, the J end by 5 bases, with 11 bases between. From germline, CDR1 is SGHTA and CDR2 FQGNSA. Here the CDR3 reads CASSFTPRDEQYF. The CDR3 bases are TGTGCCAGCAGCTTTACCCCCAGGGACGAGCAGTACTTC. Together with reference TRBV7-2 and TRBJ2-7, the CDR3 gives the full variable domain: GAGVSQSPSNKVTEKGKDVELRCDPISGHTALYWYRQSLGQGLEFLIYFQGNSAPDKSGLPSDRFSAERTGGSVSTLTIQRTQQEDSAVYLCASSFTPRDEQYFGPGTRLTVT.